The clone carrying this TCR beta chain was counted many times. The TCR library was built from RNA with a 3' RACE protocol and unique molecular identifiers. TCRdb fed the 3' RACE reads into MiXCR, producing one record per CDR3 protein. The table lists some 90,000 distinct CDR3 sequences, 6.9% of them singletons. Stated treatment: PENTA 11 planned treatment interruption arm or continuous ART arm. Cryopreserved PBMC samples required at least 5 million viable cells. The data were obtained in a study of HIV-infected children after antiretroviral therapy interruption. For the study at large: Interruption-arm sampling covered weeks 0, 12, interruption end (24 or 48), and about 3 years post-study.

The source was CD45RA+ CD4+ T cells from PBMCs, pooled from several time points, collected from a donor given antiretroviral therapy, either interrupted or continuous. Indicated subset: naive CD4+ CD45RA+ CD45RO- T cells. This TCR was recovered from a pool of human donors with HIV.

This CDR3 reads CASSESSGANVLTF. The CDR3 bases are TGTGCCAGCAGTGAGTCCTCTGGGGCCAACGTCCTGACTTTC. V usage is TRBV2 and J usage is TRBJ2-6, with D hard to call. The CDR3 sequence is 14 residues long. Per the germline V gene, CDR1 is SNHLY and CDR2 is FYNNEI. The germline V and J ends were trimmed by 3 bases and 0 bases, with 3 bases remaining between them.